Included here is one TCR beta chain sequence, with context. These data come from a study of blood T cell repertoires in COVID-19. Overall study: Whether acute or convalescent, the COVID-19 samples came from the United States, Italy and Spain. Nucleic acid was either cDNA or gDNA, and it came from T cells, B-cell-depleted T cells, or PBMCs.

The CDR3 has 14 amino acids. With 1 base removed from V and 4 bases from J, the gap between germline ends came to 10 bases. Germline CDR1 and CDR2: MNHNS and SASEGT. Authors' processing steps: The authors estimated nucleated cell counts from reference gene primer amplification. The repertoire was sequenced with immunoSEQ multiplex PCR; TCRdb's copy has only in-frame clones and lacks some. That table furnishes V, J and clone size, whereas the DNA furnished D and trimming. Of 58,000 or so clones detected, around 74% appear once; the ten largest clones hold 28%. The sequenced material came from peripheral blood. The chain combines TRBV6-1 with TRBJ2-5; D not certain. This sequence originates from a woman of 80 years or more with acute or convalescent COVID-19. As DNA, the CDR3 is TGTGCCAGCAGTGAAGAGCTAGGAAGAGAGACCCAGTACTTC. Its protein product is CASSEELGRETQYF.